Sequencing of this T cell receptor beta chain was carried out in a study of OX40 agonist ivuxolimab in advanced cancers. For the study in its entirety: The costimulatory receptor OX40 (CD134) was targeted by ivuxolimab, a fully human IgG2 agonistic monoclonal antibody. Prior anti-PD-1, anti-PD-L1 or anti-CTLA-4 therapy was permitted, and checkpoint inhibitors had been received by around 40% of dose-escalation patients. The purpose of peripheral TCRbeta sequencing was to test whether ivuxolimab changed TCR sequence diversity and led to clonal T-cell expansion. Partial responses occurred in three dose-escalation patients: two with cutaneous melanoma and one with hepatocellular carcinoma. Among the roughly 54 dose-escalation patients, some 20 had hepatocellular carcinoma, 15 or so melanoma, 9 renal cell carcinoma and 9 head and neck cancer. The monotherapy dose-escalation portion (N ≈ 50 patients) of the phase I ivuxolimab trial is reported in the paper. Intravenous ivuxolimab was administered to patients every 2 weeks at six dose levels: 0.01, 0.1, 0.3, 1.5, 3 and 10 mg/kg. In the dose-escalation cohort, around 80% of patients were male, and the mean age was 60 years with a range of roughly 20 to 85. Broad study findings and their caveats: At doses of 0.1 to 3.0 mg/kg, clonal expansion of both CD4+ and CD8+ blood T cells was observed from baseline to week 6. Partial responders in the 0.1-3.0 mg/kg groups had among the lowest normalized peripheral clonal expansion, especially among CD8+ T cells. After ivuxolimab, CD8+ T cells had more expanded clones than CD4+ T cells on average. Low levels of normalized T-cell clonal expansion were also seen in some patients who did not respond. The antigen specificity of the clonally expanded peripheral T cells was not determined.

As to this clone: No antigen is known for it. No quality values exist for individual bases; no much larger clone is one base distant.

Patients with autoimmune disease history or receiving systemic immunosuppression were excluded from the trial. Peripheral blood for TCR sequencing was drawn from every dose cohort at baseline, at cycle 4 day 1 and at cycle 7 day 1. Samples came from an open-label, multicenter, first-in-human phase I dose-escalation trial of ivuxolimab. Adults with locally advanced or metastatic melanoma, renal cell, hepatocellular, or head and neck squamous cell carcinoma were enrolled in the trial. Before TCR sequencing, CD4+ T cells and CD8+ T cells from peripheral blood were sorted into separate populations. From the cysteine up to the phenylalanine, the CDR3 has a length of 15 residues. The CDR3 DNA has 45 bases and is translated from base 1. V and J are truncated by 6 bases and 0 bases respectively, leaving an intervening sequence of 11 bases. The CDR1 and CDR2 encoded by the germline V gene (reference sequence) are WNHNN and SYGVQD.

Genomic DNA was extracted from sorted cells for sequencing of the TCRbeta CDR3 region. The immunoSEQ Assay was used to sequence the TCRbeta CDR3 regions. Here the immuneACCESS table is served through TCRdb, limited to in-frame sequences with V and J called. Missing clones are a known gap in these copies; in checked studies unresolved V genes cover under half, and the rest lacks a known reason. The table for this sample lists 70,000 to 75,000 clones; approximately 82% of them were counted only once. Jointly, the top ten make up more than 0.95% of the sample. The clonotype was recovered from an adult with an advanced solid tumor such as melanoma, head and neck, liver or kidney cancer. The chain links TRBV10-1 with TRBJ2-2; the D gene cannot be resolved beyond TRBD1 or TRBD2, each matching 5 bases. The sequencing here drew on CD4+ or CD8+ T cells sorted from blood, taken in a trial of the OX40 agonist ivuxolimab. The nucleotide sequence is given as TGCGCCAGCAGCCAGGGACGGACGAACACCGGGGAGCTGTTTTTT. It encodes CASSQGRTNTGELFF.